One and the same sample provided the 17 T cell receptor beta chains below, sequenced in a study of beta chain features in type 1 diabetes. TCRB transcripts that were expressed got sequenced, as all of the isolated RNA had been reverse transcribed. Using immunoSEQ multiplex PCR, the repertoire was profiled, and TCRdb retains in-frame clones only, with some absent. The data show 10,000 to 15,000 clones, more than 40% seen once. Input material: stem cell memory CD4+ T cells from blood. The receptors originated from a man between 18 and 29 years old in good health.

The chain recombines TRBV29-1 with TRBJ1-5, with D hard to call. Germline V gene sequence: CDR1 SQVTM, CDR2 ANQGSEA. V gave up 4 bases and J gave up 2 bases, with 6 bases separating them. The CDR3 sequence is 12 residues long. CDR3 loop: CSVGSGNQPQHF. The CDR3 coding sequence is TGCAGCGTTGGGTCGGGCAATCAGCCCCAGCATTTT.

V gene TRBV7-2 combines with J gene TRBJ2-3, with D possibly being TRBD1 (6 bases). This CDR3 is built from 17 residues. CDR1 SGHTA and CDR2 FQGNSA come from the germline V gene. V lost 6 bases, J lost 8 bases, and 27 bases lay in between. The CDR3 bases are TGTGCCAGCAGTGGGACACCCCTAGCATCGTCTTCGGTTACGCAGTATTTT. Protein product: CASSGTPLASSSVTQYF.

V gene TRBV19 combines with J gene TRBJ2-1, with 9 bases lining up with TRBD1. CDR1 and CDR2 from the germline V gene are LNHDA and SQIVND (reference sequence). The CDR3 is 14 residues long. V was pared by 7 bases and J by 7 bases, with 8 bases of the junction left unmatched. In nucleotides, the CDR3 is TGTGCCAGTACTGGGACAGGGTCGCTGAATGAGCAGTTCTTC. Protein sequence: CASTGTGSLNEQFF.

This sequence joins TRBV9 and TRBJ2-7, with a possible D match to TRBD1 (6 bases). Germline CDR1 SGDLS, CDR2 YYNGEE. Deletions cut 0 bases from V and 3 bases from J, with 13 bases between. The CDR3 consists of 15 residues. The CDR3 sequence is CASSVATGPSYEQYF. CDR3 nucleotide sequence: TGTGCCAGCAGCGTAGCAACAGGGCCCAGCTACGAGCAGTACTTC.

V and J are TRBV27 and TRBJ1-2; TRBD1 might be the D (6 bases). V dropped 5 bases and J dropped 4 bases, with 17 bases sitting between them. The CDR3 sequence is 15 residues long. The germline gives CDR1 MNHEY, CDR2 SMNVEV (reference sequence). CDR3 bases: TGTGCCAGCAGTCCTTTACAGGCCAGGGGCTATGGCTACACCTTC. This translates into CASSPLQARGYGYTF.

The rearrangement joins TRBV11-3 to TRBJ1-2; D uncertain. The germline gives CDR1 SGHNT, CDR2 YENEEA. The CDR3 consists of 16 residues. With 4 bases removed from V and 3 bases from J, the gap between germline ends came to 18 bases. CDR3 loop: CASSYSDGKLDYGYTF. The CDR3 nucleotides read TGTGCCAGCAGCTATAGTGACGGGAAACTAGACTATGGCTACACCTTC.

The CDR3 sequence: CASSEGGGAYEQFF. Here the CDR3 DNA reads TGTGCCAGCAGTGAGGGCGGGGGGGCCTATGAGCAGTTCTTC. This chain uses TRBV6-4 with TRBJ2-1, with 9 positions matching TRBD2. The CDR3 loop spans 14 amino acids. Germline trimming cut 3 bases from V and 8 bases from J; bases unmatched to any gene: 5. Germline V gene data show CDR1 as MRHNA and CDR2 as SNTAGT.

The J gene is TRBJ1-2, the V gene TRBV5-1; 10 bases map to TRBD1. Unmatched junction bases numbered 13, after V lost 6 bases and J lost 8 bases. The CDR3 runs 15 residues. Germline values: CDR1 SGHRS, CDR2 YFSETQ. The CDR3 sequence: CASTLDRGDREGYTF. In DNA, the CDR3 is TGCGCCAGCACCCTGGACAGGGGGGACCGTGAAGGCTACACCTTC.

V is TRBV28 and J is TRBJ1-2, with a weak D call TRBD1 (5 bases). The V gene's germline CDR1 is MDHEN and CDR2 SYDVKM. The CDR3 runs 15 residues. The V end lost 5 bases, the J end lost 6 bases, and 19 bases lay between the germline ends. DNA of the CDR3: TGTGCCAGCAGTATTCCCCTTCGCGGGGGACATGGCTACACCTTC. Its protein is CASSIPLRGGHGYTF.

This clone was detected a few times. J is TRBJ2-5 and V is TRBV4-2; possibly TRBD1 for D (6 bases). Germline CDR1 LGHNA, CDR2 YNFKEQ. The V end lost 5 bases, the J end lost 5 bases, and 12 bases lay between the germline ends. This CDR3 spans 13 amino acids. For the CDR3, the DNA is TGTGCCAGCAGCTTACAGGGTGGGGAGACCCAGTACTTC. Protein sequence: CASSLQGGETQYF.

V and J are TRBV2 and TRBJ2-3; TRBD2 agrees at 9 bases. This CDR3 comprises 17 residues. The V and J ends lost 2 bases and 4 bases, in that order; junction bases with no gene match: 10. Germline CDR1 is SNHLY and CDR2 is FYNNEI. In nucleotides, the CDR3 is TGTGCCAGCAGTGAAAGGCGGGGGGGCGCCCCCCCAGATACGCAGTATTTT. It codes for CASSERRGGAPPDTQYF.

This clone was seen a handful of times. This chain links TRBV6-5 with TRBJ1-6; 8 positions match TRBD1. V dropped 5 bases and J dropped 14; count of bases not matched to a gene: 11. Per germline, CDR1 MNHEY and CDR2 SVGAGI. CDR3 length equals 14 residues. The CDR3 DNA reads as TGTGCCAGCAGTGGGACGGACAGGGCGTTATCCCTCCACTTT. This sequence encodes CASSGTDRALSLHF.

A few counts support this clone. The chain has TRBV5-5 and TRBJ2-1, with D perhaps TRBD2 (7 bases). The CDR3 spans 17 residues. V lost 0 bases and J lost 4, with 17 bases in between. Germline-derived CDR1 and CDR2 are SGHKS and YYEKEE (reference sequence). The DNA for the CDR3 is TGTGCCAGCAGCTTGGATGGGGGCGGGGGCGCTTACAATGAGCAGTTCTTC. Translation gives CASSLDGGGGAYNEQFF.

This clone has a handful of counts. The rearrangement uses TRBV29-1 and TRBJ1-5; D is unclear. The CDR3 length is 10 residues. Germline V gene lookup returns CDR1 SQVTM and CDR2 ANQGSEA. V shed 6 bases and J shed 8 bases, with 8 bases lying between them. In DNA, the CDR3 is TGCAGCGTCGGAACAGAGCCCCAGCATTTT. Encoded protein: CSVGTEPQHF.

This clone appeared a few times. The V gene is TRBV7-2, the J gene TRBJ2-5; 10 bases are a match to TRBD2. V was pared by 4 bases and J by 4 bases, with 0 bases of the junction left unmatched. CDR1 SGHTA and CDR2 FQGNSA come from the germline V gene. The CDR3 covers 13 residues. In DNA form, the CDR3 reads TGTGCCAGCAGCTCTAGCGGGGGAGAGACCCAGTACTTC. This gives the protein CASSSSGGETQYF.

The chain uses TRBV7-2 and TRBJ1-2; D is unclear. Trimming left V 1 base short and J 7 bases short, with 10 bases between. Germline V gene sequence: CDR1 SGHTA, CDR2 FQGNSA. This CDR3 comprises 13 residues. The chain's CDR3 is CASSLVGLAGYTF. CDR3 nucleotides: TGTGCCAGCAGCTTAGTTGGGCTTGCTGGCTACACCTTC.

The chain recombines TRBV10-3 with TRBJ1-3; a possible D gene is TRBD1 (5 bases). This CDR3 is built from 18 residues. Germline CDR1 is ENHRY and CDR2 is SYGVKD. Trimming took 0 bases from V and 0 from J, leaving 15 bases between them. Written as DNA, the CDR3 is TGTGCCATCAGTGAGTCCGGTGTTCAGGGTTACTCTGGAAACACCATATATTTT. Protein product: CAISESGVQGYSGNTIYF.